The clone carrying this T cell receptor (beta chain) was recorded a few times. The V and J ends lost 5 bases and 2 bases, in that order; junction bases with no gene match: 8. CDR1 and CDR2 from the germline V gene are LNHDA and SQIVND (reference sequence). This CDR3 is built from 16 residues. The repertoire was sequenced with immunoSEQ multiplex PCR; TCRdb's copy has only in-frame clones and lacks some. The table shows about 300,000 clones, with approximately 89% occurring only once. In Seattle, patients joined the study during active infection and were tracked longitudinally. These data come from a study of blood T cell repertoires in COVID-19. Study information: The samples span acute and convalescent COVID-19 from the United States, Italy and Spain. From T cells, B-cell-depleted T cells, or PBMCs came the material, which was cDNA or gDNA.

This sequence originates from a woman aged 30 to 39 with COVID-19, enrolled during active disease. The gene calls are TRBV19 and TRBJ1-3; the match to TRBD1 covers 8 bases. The sample comprised peripheral blood. DNA of the CDR3: TGTGCCAGTAGTCCTTTCGGACAGGGCCCTGGAAACACCATATATTTT. Encoded protein: CASSPFGQGPGNTIYF.